These T cell receptor beta chains were read from a single sample in a study of Ad26.COV2.S vaccination and SARS-CoV-2 variants. Method: immunoSEQ multiplex PCR; TCRdb's copy keeps in-frame clones and lacks some. The repertoire includes approximately 300,000 clones, approximately 86% of them detected once, and 2% to 2.5% sits in the top ten. The sample here was peripheral blood, taken in a trial of Ad26.COV2.S vaccine versus placebo. Every receptor here comes from a person aged 18-60 years who received the Ad26.COV2.S COVID-19 vaccine or a placebo. The CDR3 runs from the conserved cysteine through the conserved F or W. The D gene is left open where the match is weak. Some rows mark clone size as missing; the rest say once, few, many or name a class of expanded clone.

TRBJ2-2	NA	NA	TRBV9	CASSKQGRTTTGELFF	TGTGCCAGCAGCAAACAGGGTAGGACGACCACCGGGGAGCTGTTTTTT
TRBJ2-7	NA	TRBD2	TRBV11-2	CASSYSGGVPYEQYF	TGTGCCAGCAGCTACAGCGGGGGGGTCCCCTACGAGCAGTACTTC
TRBJ2-1	once	TRBD2	TRBV3-1/TRBV3-2	CASSQAGGFNEQFF	TGTGCCAGCAGCCAGGCGGGGGGATTCAATGAGCAGTTCTTC
TRBJ2-2	NA	NA	TRBV5-4	CASSLVLRVGTGELFF	TGTGCCAGCAGCTTGGTTCTCAGGGTTGGCACCGGGGAGCTGTTTTTT
TRBJ2-2	NA	NA	TRBV27	CASSLSQLSGELFF	TGTGCCAGCAGTTTATCGCAATTGTCCGGGGAGCTGTTTTTT
TRBJ1-2	NA	NA	TRBV11-2	CASSSDRRRDTF	TGTGCCAGCAGCTCTGACAGGAGACGAGACACCTTC
TRBJ2-1	NA	TRBD2	TRBV13	CASSPIGTSGGSRYEQFF	TGTGCCAGCAGCCCTATAGGGACTAGCGGGGGGTCGAGGTATGAGCAGTTCTTC
TRBJ2-7	NA	NA	TRBV5-6	CASQMDTFSYEQYF	TGTGCCAGTCAGATGGACACCTTCTCCTACGAGCAGTACTTC
TRBJ2-2	once	TRBD2	TRBV11-3	CASSFLLAASNTGELFF	TGTGCCAGCAGCTTTTTGCTAGCGGCTTCGAACACCGGGGAGCTGTTTTTT
TRBJ2-1	NA	TRBD2	TRBV11-2	CASSLAGGMYNEQFF	TGTGCCAGCAGCTTAGCGGGGGGTATGTACAATGAGCAGTTCTTC
TRBJ2-7	NA	NA	TRBV28	CASSSGASYEQYF	TGTGCCAGCAGTTCAGGCGCCTCCTACGAGCAGTACTTC
TRBJ2-7	NA	NA	TRBV2	CASRQGYEQYF	TGTGCCAGCAGGCAGGGATACGAGCAGTACTTC
TRBJ2-3	NA	NA	TRBV4-2	CASSRGTSTDTQYF	TGTGCCAGCAGCCGGGGGACATCCACAGATACGCAGTATTTT
TRBJ1-1	NA	TRBD1	TRBV13	CASSMEGARTEAFF	TGTGCCAGCAGCATGGAGGGGGCGCGGACTGAAGCTTTCTTT
TRBJ1-2	few	NA	TRBV2	CAIEARQAGYGYTF	TGTGCCATCGAGGCCCGGCAGGCGGGCTATGGCTACACCTTC
TRBJ2-7	NA	NA	TRBV5-5	CASSLQWGANHEQYF	TGTGCCAGCAGCTTGCAATGGGGCGCAAACCACGAGCAGTACTTC
TRBJ2-3	NA	TRBD1	TRBV5-6	CASSGPGTGNIATQYF	TGTGCCAGCAGCGGCCCCGGGACAGGGAATATAGCAACGCAGTATTTT
TRBJ2-1	NA	NA	TRBV6-4	CASSDGRGAYNEQFF	TGTGCCAGCAGTGACGGGAGGGGGGCCTACAATGAGCAGTTCTTC
TRBJ1-1	NA	TRBD1	TRBV3-1/TRBV3-2	CASSQRDSGTEAFF	TGTGCCAGCAGCCAGAGGGACAGTGGAACTGAAGCTTTCTTT
TRBJ2-2	NA	TRBD1	TRBV5-1	CASRQGDANTGELFF	TGCGCCAGCAGGCAGGGGGACGCGAACACCGGGGAGCTGTTTTTT
TRBJ2-4	once	TRBD1	TRBV4-1	CASSPNRGEGNIQYF	TGCGCCAGCAGCCCAAACAGGGGCGAGGGGAACATTCAGTACTTC
TRBJ1-1	NA	NA	TRBV11-3	CASSSRGRAATEAFF	TGTGCCAGCAGCTCAAGAGGGAGAGCCGCGACTGAAGCTTTCTTT
TRBJ1-1	NA	TRBD1	TRBV7-2	CASSPRTGVGTEAFF	TGTGCCAGCAGCCCCAGGACAGGGGTAGGCACTGAAGCTTTCTTT
TRBJ1-1	NA	NA	TRBV7-9	CASTLVRGTRSITEAFF	TGTGCCAGCACCCTCGTTAGGGGCACTAGATCTATCACTGAAGCTTTCTTT
TRBJ2-7	NA	TRBD2	TRBV5-1	CASSPGTSGGSYEQYF	TGCGCCAGCAGCCCCGGGACTAGCGGGGGTTCCTACGAGCAGTACTTC
TRBJ2-7	NA	TRBD2	TRBV10-1	CASSEGLAGAAYEQYF	TGCGCCAGCAGTGAGGGGCTAGCGGGCGCCGCCTACGAGCAGTACTTC
TRBJ1-6	few	NA	TRBV25-1	CASSDNDRYNSPLHF	TGTGCCAGCAGTGACAATGACAGGTATAATTCACCCCTCCACTTT
TRBJ1-6	NA	NA	TRBV15	CATSRGPGRGNSPLHF	TGTGCCACCAGCAGAGGCCCCGGACGGGGAAATTCACCCCTCCACTTT
TRBJ2-2	NA	NA	TRBV20-1	CSASRPNTGELFF	TGCAGTGCTAGTCGGCCTAACACCGGGGAGCTGTTTTTT
TRBJ2-3	once	NA	TRBV5-1	CASSLVLAPGDTQYF	TGCGCCAGCAGCTTGGTTCTAGCGCCAGGGGATACGCAGTATTTT
TRBJ1-2	few	TRBD1	TRBV14	CASSPRTGVNYGYTF	TGTGCCAGCAGCCCCAGGACAGGGGTTAACTATGGCTACACCTTC
TRBJ2-1	NA	TRBD2	TRBV3-1/TRBV3-2	CASSSGTSGYNEQFF	TGTGCCAGCAGCTCCGGGACTAGCGGGTACAATGAGCAGTTCTTC
TRBJ2-5	NA	TRBD2	TRBV7-7	CASSPGLGVGETQYF	TGTGCTAGCAGCCCGGGACTAGGAGTAGGAGAGACCCAGTACTTC
TRBJ1-3	NA	TRBD1	TRBV15	CATSRGGTEGNTIYF	TGTGCCACCAGCAGAGGAGGGACAGAAGGAAACACCATATATTTT
TRBJ1-6	NA	TRBD1	TRBV6-2/TRBV6-3	CASSYTGEANSPLHF	TGTGCCAGCAGTTATACAGGGGAGGCGAATTCACCCCTCCACTTT
TRBJ1-3	NA	NA	TRBV19	CASSPRTFSGNTIYF	TGTGCCAGTAGTCCACGGACTTTCTCTGGAAACACCATATATTTT
TRBJ1-1	NA	NA	TRBV30	CAWSVTGEAFF	TGTGCCTGGAGTGTAACAGGAGAAGCTTTCTTT
TRBJ1-6	once	NA	TRBV15	CATSRGTVGNSPLHF	TGTGCCACCAGCAGAGGGACAGTAGGAAATTCACCCCTCCACTTT
TRBJ1-2	NA	NA	TRBV18	CASSPGQTGYGYTF	TGTGCCAGCTCACCTGGACAGACCGGCTATGGCTACACCTTC